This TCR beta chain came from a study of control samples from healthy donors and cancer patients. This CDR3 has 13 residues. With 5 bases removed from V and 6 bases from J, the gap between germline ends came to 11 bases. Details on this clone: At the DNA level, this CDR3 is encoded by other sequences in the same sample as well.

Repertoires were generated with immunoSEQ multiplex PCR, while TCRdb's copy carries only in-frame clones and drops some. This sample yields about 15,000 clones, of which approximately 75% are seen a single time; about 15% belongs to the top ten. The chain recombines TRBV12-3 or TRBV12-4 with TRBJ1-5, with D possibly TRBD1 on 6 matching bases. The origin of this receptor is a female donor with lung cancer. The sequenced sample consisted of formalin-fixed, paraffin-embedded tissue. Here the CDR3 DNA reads TGTGCCAGCAGTGGAGGGGGGGGTCAGCCCCAGCATTTT. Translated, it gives CASSGGGGQPQHF.